Listed here is a single T cell receptor beta chain. In its sample, this clone was seen once. Its antigen specificity is not known. The record has no base qualities; no much larger clone is one base away. TCRbeta CDR3 regions were amplified from genomic DNA by means of the immunoSEQ Assay, a bias-controlled multiplex PCR. In the original analysis: Nucleated cell counts per sample were estimated from amplification of reference gene primers within the assay. To quantify the absolute abundance of each unique TCRbeta CDR3 rearrangement, sequence reads were collapsed and filtered. Productive Simpson clonality was computed per sample as the square root of Simpson's diversity index over productive rearrangements. This is the immuneACCESS table as TCRdb keeps it, with only in-frame sequences that have V and J called. A part of the clones is gone; compared with another copy, unresolved V genes explain less than half, and the rest is unexplained. The D gene and trimming were derived from the DNA, and the V and J assignments and clone size from that table. Present in this sample are 200,000 to 300,000 clones, roughly 86% of which were seen just once. 2% to 2.5% of the sample is in the top ten clones.

The sample is drawn from a study of blood T cell repertoires in COVID-19 (dated by TCRdb to 2019 to 2021). For the study in its entirety: Samples covering the acute and convalescent phases of COVID-19 were provided by collaborators in the United States, Italy and Spain. Sample metadata almost always included a de-identified subject ID, COVID-19 status, age in years and sex. The repertoires were released in a freely available public database meant as a resource for research on the immune response to SARS-CoV-2. Where available, HLA class I and class II types were taken from metadata supplied by the sample provider and were not determined by assay-based typing. The samples were drawn from the first 160 participants of the ongoing ImmuneRACE study and from 1,254 subjects provided by 6 global collaborators. Subjects who had been exposed to COVID-19, were actively infected with it, or had recovered from it provided the deeply sampled blood TCRbeta repertoires that made up the dataset. The material from the prospective study consisted of cDNA or gDNA derived from T cells, B-cell-depleted T cells, or PBMCs. Results and caveats for the whole study, not just this receptor: The amount of clinical and demographic metadata varied by source and participant and was provided uncurated.

Whole blood was collected in K2EDTA tubes by collaborating institutions according to the institutions' own protocols. Collaborator samples were shipped for TCRbeta analysis as frozen whole blood, isolated PBMCs, or DNA extracted from either sample type. For this chain, trimming is 1 base at the V end and 8 bases at the J end, and the number of junction bases without a gene match is 5. CDR1 and CDR2 are drawn from the germline V gene: SGHVS, FQNEAQ. The CDR3 goes from the cysteine to the phenylalanine over 14 residues. The sequence is cut down to CDR3 DNA, 42 bases in frame from base 1. The material sequenced was peripheral blood. This clonotype originated in a woman aged 45-60 years with acute or convalescent COVID-19. The rearrangement joined TRBV7-8 to TRBJ2-1; TRBD1 lines up with 7 middle nucleotides. The DNA sequence follows: TGTGCCAGCAGCTTAGTACAGGGGAAGCATGAGCAGTTCTTC. This sequence encodes CASSLVQGKHEQFF.